The 9 T cell receptor beta chains presented below share a single source sample, sequenced in a study of cytomegalovirus exposure and HLA in healthy donors. Primers for the PCR totalled 60 Vbeta and 13 Jbeta. The repertoire was sequenced with immunoSEQ multiplex PCR; TCRdb's copy has only in-frame clones and lacks some. The sample totals about 37,000 clones. Sequenced input: PBMCs. All receptors derive from a human donor in good health.

The rearrangement uses TRBV4-1 and TRBJ2-1; 13 nucleotides align to TRBD2. CDR3 length: 18 residues. CDR1 is MGHRA and CDR2 is YSYEKL in the germline V gene. V shed 2 bases, J shed 3 bases, and the junction held 7 bases outside the gene matches. The CDR3 loop reads CASSQSRTSGGFYNEQFF. The CDR3 nucleotides read TGCGCCAGCAGCCAATCAAGGACTAGCGGGGGATTCTACAATGAGCAGTTCTTC.

The CDR3 region is CSVLRGTGELFF. CDR3 in DNA: TGCAGCGTCCTCCGGGGCACCGGGGAGCTGTTTTTT. The chain uses TRBV29-1 and TRBJ2-2, with D possibly matching TRBD2 (5 bases). CDR1 is SQVTM and CDR2 is ANQGSEA in the germline V gene. The CDR3 has 12 residues. The V end was cut by 6 bases, the J end by 4 bases, with 9 bases between.

About this clone: Sequence at one end of the junction differs from germline and may be a read error. As DNA, the CDR3 is TGTGCCAGCAGCTTGGGACTAGCGAAGCACGAGCAGTGCTTC. Its protein is CASSLGLAKHEQCF. V is TRBV5-4 and J is TRBJ2-7; 8 bases match TRBD2. Germline CDR1 SGHNT, CDR2 YYREEE (reference sequence). The length of the CDR3 is 14 residues.

This sequence joins TRBV30 and TRBJ1-4; D gene uncertain. This CDR3 is built from 12 residues. In germline, CDR1 is GTSNPN, CDR2 SVGIG (reference sequence). Trimming left V 5 bases short and J 4 bases short, with 8 bases between. The CDR3 region is CAWARRNEKLFF. The CDR3 bases are TGTGCCTGGGCGAGGCGTAATGAAAAACTGTTTTTT.

The chain combines TRBV6-6 with TRBJ2-2; D perhaps matches TRBD2 (6 bases). There are 15 residues in the CDR3. Germline CDR1 MNHNY, CDR2 SVGAGI (reference sequence). Deletions cut 6 bases from V and 1 base from J, with 12 bases between. In DNA, the CDR3 is TGTGCCAGCAGCGCCGGGACTGAGAACACCGGGGAGCTGTTTTTT. Encoded protein: CASSAGTENTGELFF.

This chain uses TRBV27 with TRBJ1-2; D is undetermined. The length of the CDR3 is 12 residues. Germline CDR1 MNHEY, CDR2 SMNVEV (reference sequence). V lost 6 bases to trimming and J lost 8 bases, with 13 bases between them. The CDR3 DNA is TGTGCCAGCAGGTTGAGACTTCCAGGCTACACCTTC. This sequence encodes CASRLRLPGYTF.

The chain has TRBV6-5 and TRBJ2-1; D remains unclear. From germline, CDR1 is MNHEY and CDR2 SVGAGI. The CDR3 runs to 11 residues. Trimming pared 6 bases from V and 5 bases from J, leaving 5 bases between. Here the CDR3 reads CASRADNEQFF. As DNA, the CDR3 is TGTGCCAGCAGGGCCGACAATGAGCAGTTCTTC.

The chain is built from TRBV19 and TRBJ1-1, with D tentatively TRBD1 (5 bases). Trimming pared 4 bases from V and 0 bases from J, leaving 18 bases between. Germline loops: CDR1 LNHDA, CDR2 SQIVND (reference sequence). This CDR3 region has 17 residues. Here the CDR3 reads CASSRVGVLLMNTEAFF. The CDR3 DNA follows: TGTGCCAGTAGTAGAGTAGGGGTTCTCCTCATGAACACTGAAGCTTTCTTT.

The chain recombines TRBV18 with TRBJ1-2; D is undetermined. With 1 base removed from V and 5 bases from J, the gap between germline ends came to 8 bases. The CDR3 is 13 amino acids. The V gene's germline CDR1 is KGHSH and CDR2 LQKENI. The CDR3: CASSPRGDYGYTF. The CDR3 DNA reads as TGTGCCAGCTCACCACGGGGAGATTATGGCTACACCTTC. Looking up the rest from reference TRBV18 and TRBJ1-2 gives the full variable domain: NAGVMQNPRHLVRRRGQEARLRCSPMKGHSHVYWYRQLPEEGLKFMVYLQKENIIDESGMPKERFSAEFPKEGPSILRIQQVVRGDSAAYFCASSPRGDYGYTFGSGTRLTVV.